The clone carrying this T cell receptor beta chain has just a few counts. The record originates from a study of human T cells and chemical hapten exposure. TCRdb re-analysed the 5' RACE reads in MiXCR, keeping a single row per CDR3 protein. The data contain about 81,000 distinct CDR3 sequences, about 16% of them singletons. V was pared by 0 bases and J by 1 base, with 10 bases between. CDR1 is SGHRS and CDR2 is YFSETQ in the germline V gene. The CDR3 has 15 residues. Blood, whole and unfractionated, served as the source for total RNA extraction. The chain recombines TRBV5-1 with TRBJ2-5, with a possible D match to TRBD1 (6 bases). The receptor was isolated from a female donor in good health. The CDR3: CASSLGQVFQETQYF. CDR3 DNA sequence: TGCGCCAGCAGCTTGGGACAGGTCTTCCAAGAGACCCAGTACTTC. The full variable domain, in which reference TRBV5-1 and TRBJ2-5 provide the parts outside the CDR3, is KAGVTQTPRYLIKTRGQQVTLSCSPISGHRSVSWYQQTPGQGLQFLFEYFSETQRNKGNFPGRFSGRQFSNSRSEMNVSTLELGDSALYLCASSLGQVFQETQYFGPGTRLLVL.